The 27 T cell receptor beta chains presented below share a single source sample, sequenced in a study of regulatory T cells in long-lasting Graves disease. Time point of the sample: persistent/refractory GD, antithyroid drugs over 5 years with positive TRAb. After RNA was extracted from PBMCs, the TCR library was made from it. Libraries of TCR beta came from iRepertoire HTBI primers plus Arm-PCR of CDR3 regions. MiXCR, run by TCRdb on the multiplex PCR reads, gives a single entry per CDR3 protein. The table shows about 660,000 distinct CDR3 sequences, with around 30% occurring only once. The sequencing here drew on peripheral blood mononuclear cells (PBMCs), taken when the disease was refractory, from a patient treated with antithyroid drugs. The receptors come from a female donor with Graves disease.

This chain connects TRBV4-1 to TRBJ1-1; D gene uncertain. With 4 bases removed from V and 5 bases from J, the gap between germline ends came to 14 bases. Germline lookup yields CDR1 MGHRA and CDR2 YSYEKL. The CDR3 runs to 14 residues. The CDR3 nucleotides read TGCGCCAGCAGCCGATTCTCTTCGGAGACTGAAGCTTTCTTT. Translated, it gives CASSRFSSETEAFF.

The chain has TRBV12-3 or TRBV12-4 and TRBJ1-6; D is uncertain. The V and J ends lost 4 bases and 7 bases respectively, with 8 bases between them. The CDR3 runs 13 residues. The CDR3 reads CASSSLSNSPLHF. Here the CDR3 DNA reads TGTGCCAGCAGTTCCTTAAGCAATTCACCCCTCCACTTT.

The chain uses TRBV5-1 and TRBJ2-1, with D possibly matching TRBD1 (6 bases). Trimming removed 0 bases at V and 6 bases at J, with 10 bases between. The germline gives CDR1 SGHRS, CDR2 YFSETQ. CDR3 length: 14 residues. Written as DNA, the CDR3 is TGCGCCAGCAGCTTGGAAGGGGGTGGCAATGAGCAGTTCTTC. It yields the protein CASSLEGGGNEQFF. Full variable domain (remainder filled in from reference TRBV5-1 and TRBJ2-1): KAGVTQTPRYLIKTRGQQVTLSCSPISGHRSVSWYQQTPGQGLQFLFEYFSETQRNKGNFPGRFSGRQFSNSRSEMNVSTLELGDSALYLCASSLEGGGNEQFFGPGTRLTVL.

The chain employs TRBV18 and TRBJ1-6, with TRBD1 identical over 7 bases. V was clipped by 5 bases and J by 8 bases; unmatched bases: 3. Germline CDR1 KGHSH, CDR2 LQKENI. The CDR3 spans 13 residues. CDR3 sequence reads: CASSTGADSPLHF. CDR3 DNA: TGTGCCAGCTCAACAGGGGCGGATTCACCCCTCCACTTT. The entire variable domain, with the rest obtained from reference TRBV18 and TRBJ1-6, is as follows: NAGVMQNPRHLVRRRGQEARLRCSPMKGHSHVYWYRQLPEEGLKFMVYLQKENIIDESGMPKERFSAEFPKEGPSILRIQQVVRGDSAAYFCASSTGADSPLHFGNGTRLTVT.

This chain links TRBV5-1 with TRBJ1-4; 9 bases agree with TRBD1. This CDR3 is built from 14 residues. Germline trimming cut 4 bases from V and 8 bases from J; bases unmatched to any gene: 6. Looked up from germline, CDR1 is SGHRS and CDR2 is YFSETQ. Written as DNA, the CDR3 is TGCGCCAGCAGCGAACAGGGGGCCCAAGAAAAACTGTTTTTT. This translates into CASSEQGAQEKLFF.

CDR3 sequence reads: CASRTDISPYSNQPQHF. The DNA of the CDR3 is TGTGCCAGCAGAACTGACATCAGCCCTTATAGCAATCAGCCCCAGCATTTT. The rearrangement links TRBV6-1 to TRBJ1-5; D is unclear. Germline V gene lookup returns CDR1 MNHNS and CDR2 SASEGT. Trimming removed 6 bases from V and 0 bases from J, with 18 bases in between. The CDR3 runs 17 residues.

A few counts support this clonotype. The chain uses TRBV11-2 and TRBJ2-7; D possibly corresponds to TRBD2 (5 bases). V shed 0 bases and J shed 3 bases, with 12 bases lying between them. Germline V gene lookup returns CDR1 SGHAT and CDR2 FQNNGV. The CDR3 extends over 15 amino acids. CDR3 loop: CASSLDGEGFYEQYF. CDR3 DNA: TGTGCCAGCAGCTTAGATGGCGAGGGTTTCTACGAGCAGTACTTC.

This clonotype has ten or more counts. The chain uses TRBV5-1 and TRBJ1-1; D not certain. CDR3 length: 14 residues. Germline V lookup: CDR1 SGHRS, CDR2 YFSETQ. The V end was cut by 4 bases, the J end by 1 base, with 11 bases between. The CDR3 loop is CASSRRAGNTEAFF. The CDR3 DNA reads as TGCGCCAGCAGCCGTAGAGCGGGGAACACTGAAGCTTTCTTT. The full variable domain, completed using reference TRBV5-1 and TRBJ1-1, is KAGVTQTPRYLIKTRGQQVTLSCSPISGHRSVSWYQQTPGQGLQFLFEYFSETQRNKGNFPGRFSGRQFSNSRSEMNVSTLELGDSALYLCASSRRAGNTEAFFGQGTRLTVV.

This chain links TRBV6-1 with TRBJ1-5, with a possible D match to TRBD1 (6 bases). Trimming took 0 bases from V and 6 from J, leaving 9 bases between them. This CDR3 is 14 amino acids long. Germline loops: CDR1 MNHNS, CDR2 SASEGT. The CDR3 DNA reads TGTGCCAGCAGTGAAGCGCGAGGGGGTCAGCCCCAGCATTTT. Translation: CASSEARGGQPQHF.

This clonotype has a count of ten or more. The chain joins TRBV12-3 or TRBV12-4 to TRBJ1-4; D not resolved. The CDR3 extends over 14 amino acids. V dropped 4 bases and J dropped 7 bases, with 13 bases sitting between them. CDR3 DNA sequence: TGTGCCAGCAGTTACTCAAGGGTTGGTGAAAAACTGTTTTTT. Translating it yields CASSYSRVGEKLFF.

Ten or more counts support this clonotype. CDR3 residues: CASSLGYTGELFF. CDR3 bases: TGTGCCAGCAGTTTGGGGTACACCGGGGAGCTGTTTTTT. This chain uses TRBV12-3 or TRBV12-4 with TRBJ2-2; no reliable D call. There are 13 residues in the CDR3. The V end was cut by 3 bases, the J end by 3 bases, with 5 bases between.

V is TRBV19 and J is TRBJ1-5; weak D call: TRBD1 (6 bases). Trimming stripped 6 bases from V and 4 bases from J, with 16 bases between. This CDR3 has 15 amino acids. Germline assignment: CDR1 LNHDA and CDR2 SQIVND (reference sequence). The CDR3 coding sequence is TGTGCCAGTAGCCGAGCGGGACAATCGAATCAGCCCCAGCATTTT. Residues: CASSRAGQSNQPQHF.

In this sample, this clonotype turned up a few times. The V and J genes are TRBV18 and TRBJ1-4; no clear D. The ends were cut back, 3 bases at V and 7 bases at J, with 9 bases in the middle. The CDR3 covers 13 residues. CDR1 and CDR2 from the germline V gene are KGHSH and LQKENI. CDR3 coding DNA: TGTGCCAGCTCACCGCAGACGGGTGAAAAACTGTTTTTT. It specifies CASSPQTGEKLFF.

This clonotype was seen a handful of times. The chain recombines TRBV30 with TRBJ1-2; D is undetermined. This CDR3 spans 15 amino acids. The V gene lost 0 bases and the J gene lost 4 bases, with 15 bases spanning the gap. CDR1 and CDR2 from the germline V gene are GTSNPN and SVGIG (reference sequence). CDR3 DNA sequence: TGTGCCTGGAGTGTACAAGTGACTTTGGTCTATGGCTACACCTTC. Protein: CAWSVQVTLVYGYTF.

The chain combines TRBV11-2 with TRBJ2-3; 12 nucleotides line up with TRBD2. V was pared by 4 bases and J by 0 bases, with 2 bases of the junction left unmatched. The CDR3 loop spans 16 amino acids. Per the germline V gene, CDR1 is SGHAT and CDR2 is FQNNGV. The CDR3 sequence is CASSWTSGISTDTQYF. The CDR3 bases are TGTGCCAGCAGCTGGACTAGCGGGATTAGCACAGATACGCAGTATTTT.

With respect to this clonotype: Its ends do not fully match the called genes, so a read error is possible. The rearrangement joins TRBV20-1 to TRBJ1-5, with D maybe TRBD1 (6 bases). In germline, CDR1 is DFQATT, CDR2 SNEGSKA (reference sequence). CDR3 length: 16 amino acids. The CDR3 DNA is TGCAGTGCTGGAGAAAGAGGGGGGGATAGCAATCAGCCCCAGCATTTT. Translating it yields CSAGERGGDSNQPQHF.

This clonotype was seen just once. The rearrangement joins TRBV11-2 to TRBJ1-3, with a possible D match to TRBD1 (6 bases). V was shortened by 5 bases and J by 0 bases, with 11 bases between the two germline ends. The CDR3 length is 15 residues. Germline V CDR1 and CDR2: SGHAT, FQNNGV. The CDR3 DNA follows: TGTGCCAGCAGCGCTCGACAGGTCTCTGGAAACACCATATATTTT. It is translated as CASSARQVSGNTIYF.

CDR3: CSARDQNGLNSPLHF. The CDR3 nucleotides are TGCAGTGCTAGAGATCAAAACGGATTGAATTCACCCCTCCACTTT. The chain has TRBV20-1 and TRBJ1-6, with D hard to call. CDR3 length: 15 residues. V was cut by 0 bases and J by 7 bases, with 13 bases left in between. Germline V gives CDR1 DFQATT, CDR2 SNEGSKA (reference sequence).

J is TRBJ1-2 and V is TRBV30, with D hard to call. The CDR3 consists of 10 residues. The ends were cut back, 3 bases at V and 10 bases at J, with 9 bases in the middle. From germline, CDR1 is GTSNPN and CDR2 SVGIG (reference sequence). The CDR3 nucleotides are TGTGCCTGGAGCGCTGATCTCTACACCTTC. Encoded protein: CAWSADLYTF. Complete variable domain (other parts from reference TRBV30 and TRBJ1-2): SQTIHQWPATLVQPVGSPLSLECTVEGTSNPNLYWYRQAAGRGLQLLFYSVGIGQISSEVPQNLSASRPQDRQFILSSKKLLLSDSGFYLCAWSADLYTFGSGTRLTVV.

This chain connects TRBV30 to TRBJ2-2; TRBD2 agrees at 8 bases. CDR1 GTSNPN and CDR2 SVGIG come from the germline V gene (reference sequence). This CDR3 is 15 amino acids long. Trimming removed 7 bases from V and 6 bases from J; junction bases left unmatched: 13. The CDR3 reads CAYLGASGWPGELFF. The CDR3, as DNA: TGTGCCTACCTGGGGGCTAGCGGGTGGCCCGGGGAGCTGTTTTTT. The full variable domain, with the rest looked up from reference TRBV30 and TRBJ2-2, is SQTIHQWPATLVQPVGSPLSLECTVEGTSNPNLYWYRQAAGRGLQLLFYSVGIGQISSEVPQNLSASRPQDRQFILSSKKLLLSDSGFYLCAYLGASGWPGELFFGEGSRLTVL.

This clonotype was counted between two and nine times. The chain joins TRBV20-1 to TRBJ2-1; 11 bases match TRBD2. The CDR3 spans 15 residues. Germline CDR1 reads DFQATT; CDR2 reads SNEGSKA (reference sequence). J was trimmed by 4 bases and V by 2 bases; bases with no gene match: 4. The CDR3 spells CSARPTSGSYNEQFF. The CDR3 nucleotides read TGCAGTGCTAGACCTACTAGCGGGAGTTACAATGAGCAGTTCTTC.

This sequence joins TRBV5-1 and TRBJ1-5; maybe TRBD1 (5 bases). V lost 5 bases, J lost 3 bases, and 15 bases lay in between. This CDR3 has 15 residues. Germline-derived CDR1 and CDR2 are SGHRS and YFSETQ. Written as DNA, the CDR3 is TGCGCCAGCAGTCCTGGGACGGCCGACAATCAGCCCCAGCATTTT. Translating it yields CASSPGTADNQPQHF.

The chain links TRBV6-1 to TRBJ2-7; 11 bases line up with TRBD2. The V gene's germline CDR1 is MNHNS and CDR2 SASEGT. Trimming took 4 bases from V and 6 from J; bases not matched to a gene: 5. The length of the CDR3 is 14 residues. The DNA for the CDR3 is TGTGCCAGCAGTGGGAGACTAGCGGGATCCGAGCAGTACTTC. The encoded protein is CASSGRLAGSEQYF.

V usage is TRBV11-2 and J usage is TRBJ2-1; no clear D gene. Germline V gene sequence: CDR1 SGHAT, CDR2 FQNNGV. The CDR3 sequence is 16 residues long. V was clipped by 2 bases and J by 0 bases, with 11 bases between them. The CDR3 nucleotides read TGTGCCAGCAGCTTAACCCTACTAAGCTCCTACAATGAGCAGTTCTTC. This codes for CASSLTLLSSYNEQFF.

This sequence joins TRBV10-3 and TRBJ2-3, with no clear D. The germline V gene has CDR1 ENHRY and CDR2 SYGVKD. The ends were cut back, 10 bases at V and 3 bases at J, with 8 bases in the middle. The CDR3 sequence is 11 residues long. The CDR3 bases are TGTGCCACCGTAAAGACAGATACGCAGTATTTT. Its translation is CATVKTDTQYF.

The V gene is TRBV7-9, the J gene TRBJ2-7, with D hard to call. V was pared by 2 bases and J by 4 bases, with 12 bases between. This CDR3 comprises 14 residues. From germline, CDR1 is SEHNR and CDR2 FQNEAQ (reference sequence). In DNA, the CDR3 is TGTGCCAGCAGCTTACAGCCCCCTCGTTACGAGCAGTACTTC. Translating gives CASSLQPPRYEQYF.

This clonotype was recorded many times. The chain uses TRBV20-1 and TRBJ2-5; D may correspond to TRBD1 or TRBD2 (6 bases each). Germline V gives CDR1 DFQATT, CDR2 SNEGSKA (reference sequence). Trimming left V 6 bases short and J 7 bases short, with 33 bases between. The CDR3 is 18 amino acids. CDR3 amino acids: CSALSMGSRESRGRTQYF. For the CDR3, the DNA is TGCAGTGCCCTATCAATGGGGTCGCGGGAATCGAGGGGGAGGACCCAGTACTTC.